A selection of T cell receptor beta chains follows, all from one sample in a study of CD8+CD57+ T cells in acquired aplastic anemia. Using its own MiXCR run on the reads, TCRdb lists one record per CDR3 protein. The table records about 58,000 distinct CDR3 sequences, roughly three fifths of them present only once. Specimen: sorted CD4+, CD8+, or CD8+CD57+ T cells (not recorded which) from PBMCs. The receptors were gathered from a human donor with aplastic anemia. The CDR3 runs from the conserved cysteine through the conserved F or W. A D gene is named only where the DNA matches it firmly. Only some rows state a clone size, as once, few, many or a class for expanded clones.

j_gene	d_gene	v_gene	abundance	CDR3aa	CDR3nt
TRBJ2-3	TRBD2	TRBV10-3	.	CASSSKAGGLVDTQYF	TGTGCCAGCAGTTCTAAAGCGGGGGGGTTAGTGGATACGCAGTATTTT
TRBJ2-3	.	TRBV5-1	.	CASSLQPDTQYF	TGCGCCAGCAGCCTCCAGCCAGATACGCAGTATTTT
TRBJ2-5	.	TRBV7-9	once	CATTADWTQYF	TGTGCCACTACGGCAGATTGGACCCAGTACTTC
TRBJ2-1	.	TRBV5-1	.	CASSLGQRSEQFF	TGCGCCAGCAGCTTGGGACAGAGGAGTGAGCAGTTCTTC
TRBJ1-2	.	TRBV7-2	.	CASSLAGYGYTF	TGTGCCAGCAGCTTGGCAGGGTATGGCTACACCTTC
TRBJ1-1	TRBD1	TRBV2	.	CASTSRGTMNTEAFF	TGTGCCAGCACCTCCAGGGGGACTATGAACACTGAAGCTTTCTTT
TRBJ1-1	TRBD1	TRBV9	.	CASSGQGFDTEAFF	TGTGCCAGCAGCGGACAGGGTTTTGACACTGAAGCTTTCTTT
TRBJ2-2	TRBD1	TRBV4-1	.	CASSQTGGLTGELFF	TGCGCCAGCAGCCAAACAGGGGGATTGACCGGGGAGCTGTTTTTT
TRBJ2-1	.	TRBV29-1	.	CSVEVRASREQFF	TGCAGCGTTGAAGTGCGAGCATCAAGGGAGCAGTTCTTC
TRBJ2-3	.	TRBV25-1	.	CASSDSGYTDTQYF	TGTGCCAGCAGTGACAGCGGTTACACAGATACGCAGTATTTT
TRBJ1-2	.	TRBV24-1	.	CATSDPGRAGDGYTF	TGTGCCACCAGTGACCCGGGCCGCGCTGGAGATGGCTACACCTTC
TRBJ2-7	.	TRBV4-2	many	CASSQDTGINYEQYF	TGTGCCAGCAGCCAAGATACTGGAATTAACTACGAGCAGTACTTC
TRBJ1-2	.	TRBV29-1	.	CSAPGTGEYGYTF	TGCAGCGCCCCTGGGACCGGCGAGTATGGCTACACCTTC
TRBJ1-1	.	TRBV7-8	many	CASSSRGQITEDTEAFF	TGTGCCAGCAGCTCCCGTGGACAGATTACTGAAGACACTGAAGCTTTCTTT
TRBJ2-6	.	TRBV2	once	CASSGGDSGGASGANVLTF	TGTGCCAGCAGTGGGGGGGACAGCGGGGGCGCCTCTGGGGCCAACGTCCTGACTTTC
TRBJ2-7	.	TRBV29-1	medium-sized	CSVAPSDGPYEQYF	TGCAGCGTTGCCCCCTCAGACGGACCCTACGAGCAGTACTTC
TRBJ2-3	.	TRBV7-3	many	CASSLRAASTDTQYF	TGTGCCAGCAGCTTACGAGCGGCTAGCACAGATACGCAGTATTTT
TRBJ1-1	.	TRBV7-8	.	CASSPKTGLDNSDVAFF	TGTGCCAGCAGCCCGAAGACAGGCCTGGATAATAGCGATGTGGCTTTCTTT
TRBJ2-3	.	TRBV7-3	many	CASSSAGGTDTQYF	TGTGCCAGCAGCTCCGCAGGTGGGACAGATACGCAGTATTTT
TRBJ2-3	.	TRBV19	few	CASSKTVYDTQYF	TGTGCCAGTAGTAAGACAGTGTATGATACGCAGTATTTT
TRBJ2-3	.	TRBV9	.	CASSVAGASSTDTQYF	TGTGCCAGCAGCGTAGCCGGGGCCTCTAGCACAGATACGCAGTATTTT
TRBJ1-6	.	TRBV10-3	.	CATLDSDPSPLHF	TGTGCCACGTTAGACAGTGATCCTTCACCCCTCCACTTT
TRBJ2-7	TRBD1	TRBV10-3	.	CAIRSADRASYEQYF	TGTGCCATCAGGAGCGCAGACAGGGCCTCCTACGAGCAGTACTTC
TRBJ2-5	.	TRBV10-2	.	CASSATGQETQYF	TGCGCCAGCAGTGCCACAGGACAAGAGACCCAGTACTTC
TRBJ2-2	.	TRBV29-1	.	CSAQVPNTGELFF	TGCAGCGCTCAAGTCCCGAACACCGGGGAGCTGTTTTTT
TRBJ2-3	TRBD2	TRBV6-4	.	CASSPSGDTDTQYF	TGTGCCAGCAGTCCTAGCGGGGACACAGATACGCAGTATTTT
TRBJ1-1	.	TRBV29-1	.	CSVPQLEAFF	TGCAGCGTTCCGCAGCTTGAAGCTTTCTTT
TRBJ2-1	.	TRBV20-1	.	CSARVRDAVYEQFF	TGCAGTGCTAGAGTCCGAGATGCAGTCTACGAGCAGTTCTTC
TRBJ2-1	.	TRBV14	.	CASSQDREQFF	TGTGCCAGCAGCCAAGATAGAGAGCAGTTCTTC
TRBJ1-6	TRBD1	TRBV19	.	CASRTGQDYNSPLHF	TGTGCCAGTCGTACCGGACAGGACTATAATTCACCCCTCCACTTT
TRBJ1-5	.	TRBV19	medium-sized	CASSTGRQPQHF	TGTGCCAGTAGTACCGGTCGGCAGCCCCAGCATTTT
TRBJ1-2	TRBD1	TRBV15	medium-sized	CATSRDGGTGESYTF	TGTGCCACCAGCAGAGATGGAGGGACAGGGGAGTCTTACACCTTC
TRBJ2-7	.	TRBV19	.	CASSIWAGESYEQYF	TGTGCCAGTAGTATCTGGGCAGGGGAGTCCTACGAGCAGTACTTC
TRBJ2-7	.	TRBV7-8	.	CASSSAGTYEQYF	TGTGCCAGCAGCTCGGCGGGAACCTACGAGCAGTACTTC
TRBJ1-4	.	TRBV2	many	CASSPNTGSNEKLFF	TGTGCCAGCAGCCCAAACACAGGGTCCAATGAAAAACTGTTTTTT
TRBJ1-2	TRBD1	TRBV19	.	CASSLTGMGGGYTF	TGTGCCAGTAGCTTGACAGGGATGGGCGGCGGCTACACCTTC